This TCR beta chain was sequenced in a study of human thymus T cells. Study-wide results and limits: Unrelated individuals had highly overlapping thymic repertoires, as reported in related research. An apparent bias in V and J gene usage was seen in thymic and blood repertoires.

The protocol was immunoSEQ multiplex PCR, while the TCRdb copy is restricted to in-frame clones and leaves out a portion. Among some 78,000 clones listed, about 96% were seen once. Thymus tissue for the work was resected from patients undergoing corrective heart surgery. The donors were infants in Finland with congenital heart defects, otherwise immunologically healthy. As to this clone: Its target is not known.

The TCR comes from a boy younger than two with a congenital heart defect but otherwise immunologically healthy. The specimen sequenced was thymus tissue.

This chain's CDR3 is CAVESEYNEQFF. The DNA for the CDR3 is TGTGCGGTAGAGTCGGAGTACAATGAGCAGTTCTTC. The rearrangement joins TRBV6-6 to TRBJ2-1; D unclear. The CDR3 is 12 residues long. Germline-derived CDR1 and CDR2 are MNHNY and SVGAGI (reference sequence).